The 25 T cell receptor beta chains below all came from one sample that was sequenced in a study of blood T cell repertoires in COVID-19. Only in-frame clones appear in the TCRdb table, and some are missing; sequencing was by immunoSEQ multiplex PCR. The data contain more than 300,000 clones, 80% to 85% of them seen just once; the ten biggest clones take up approximately 4.7%. The source material was PBMCs or T cells enriched from blood (not recorded which). Receptors were obtained from a woman aged 45-59 years who had recovered from COVID-19.

In the case of this clone: Other DNA sequences in this specimen translate into the identical CDR3. This chain joins TRBV5-1 and TRBJ2-3; D call uncertain. Deletions cut 3 bases from V and 0 bases from J, with 2 bases between. Germline V gene lookup returns CDR1 SGHRS and CDR2 YFSETQ. The CDR3 is 12 residues long. CDR3 amino acids: CASSSSTDTQYF. DNA of the CDR3: TGCGCCAGCAGCTCTAGCACAGATACGCAGTATTTT.

The chain carries TRBV5-3 and TRBJ2-1; D gene unclear. TRBV5-3 is reported as an ORF; its role is uncertain. The CDR3 is made up of 17 amino acids. Trimming removed 1 base from V and 2 bases from J, with 16 bases in between. CDR3 coding DNA: TGTGCCAGAAGCTTGCACGATGACAACCCCACCTACAATGAGCAGTTCTTC. Translated: CARSLHDDNPTYNEQFF.

The rearrangement links TRBV7-9 to TRBJ2-5; D is possibly TRBD2 (5 bases). Per the germline V gene, CDR1 is SEHNR and CDR2 is FQNEAQ (reference sequence). The length of the CDR3 is 15 residues. V shed 5 bases and J shed 5 bases, with 18 bases lying between them. The CDR3 protein is CASSGLQSVVETQYF. In nucleotides, the CDR3 is TGTGCCAGCAGCGGACTCCAGTCGGTGGTGGAGACCCAGTACTTC. Filled out from reference TRBV7-9 and TRBJ2-5, the complete variable domain reads DTGVSQNPRHKITKRGQNVTFRCDPISEHNRLYWYRQTLGQGPEFLTYFQNEAQLEKSRLLSDRFSAERPKGSFSTLEIQRTEQGDSAMYLCASSGLQSVVETQYFGPGTRLLVL.

The V call is TRBV4-2, the J call TRBJ1-2; perhaps TRBD1 as D (6 bases). The CDR3 has 16 residues. V dropped 0 bases and J dropped 4 bases, with 15 bases sitting between them. CDR1 and CDR2 from the germline V gene are LGHNA and YNFKEQ. The CDR3 sequence: CASSQDARGQGYGYTF. CDR3 DNA: TGTGCCAGCAGCCAAGATGCCCGGGGACAAGGCTATGGCTACACCTTC.

This chain connects TRBV6-2 or TRBV6-3 to TRBJ2-7; 9 bases fit TRBD1. The CDR3 totals 13 residues. With 6 bases clipped from V and 5 bases from J, the junction kept 5 bases outside the gene matches. The germline gives CDR1 MNHEY, CDR2 SVGEGT. CDR3 sequence reads: CASSVGTGHEQYF. The CDR3, as DNA: TGTGCCAGCAGCGTAGGGACAGGGCACGAGCAGTACTTC.

This sequence joins TRBV5-1 and TRBJ1-1; the D gene is possibly TRBD1 (5 bases). The length of the CDR3 is 14 residues. Germline V CDR1 and CDR2: SGHRS, YFSETQ. Deletions cut 0 bases from V and 6 bases from J, with 12 bases between. The CDR3 spells CASSLEGWGSEAFF. CDR3 in DNA: TGCGCCAGCAGCTTGGAGGGGTGGGGCTCTGAAGCTTTCTTT.

This chain links TRBV19 with TRBJ1-3; 10 positions match TRBD1. V lost 5 bases, J lost 4 bases, and 8 bases stayed unmatched. The CDR3 totals 16 residues. The germline CDR1 and CDR2 sequences are LNHDA and SQIVND (reference sequence). The CDR3 loop is CASSSQGQGGGNTIYF. The CDR3 DNA reads as TGTGCCAGTAGTTCCCAAGGACAGGGGGGAGGAAACACCATATATTTT.

The chain uses TRBV11-2 and TRBJ2-7, with 11 nucleotides matching TRBD2. This CDR3 contains 16 residues. CDR1 is SGHAT, CDR2 FQNNGV, per germline. The ends lost 5 bases at V and 2 bases at J; junction bases unmatched: 8. CDR3 amino acids: CASSATLAGETYEQYF. CDR3 in DNA: TGTGCCAGCAGCGCTACACTAGCGGGGGAGACCTACGAGCAGTACTTC.

J is TRBJ2-1 and V is TRBV18; 9 bases agree with TRBD2. Germline V gene lookup returns CDR1 KGHSH and CDR2 LQKENI. The CDR3 runs 14 residues. The J segment lost 9 bases and the V segment lost 3 bases, leaving 6 bases of the junction unmatched. CDR3 amino acids: CASSPGLAGTEQFF. The CDR3 nucleotides are TGTGCCAGCTCACCTGGTCTAGCGGGGACTGAGCAGTTCTTC.

The chain is built from TRBV18 and TRBJ1-1; 7 bases fit TRBD1. The CDR3 consists of 15 residues. Germline V gene sequence: CDR1 KGHSH, CDR2 LQKENI. With V trimmed by 4 bases and J by 0 bases, 5 bases remained unmatched. In nucleotides, the CDR3 is TGTGCCAGCTCACGAACCGGGACAGTGAACACTGAAGCTTTCTTT. It codes for CASSRTGTVNTEAFF.

This clone was counted a few times. This sequence joins TRBV27 and TRBJ2-2; possible D gene TRBD1, 6 bases. Deletions cut 5 bases from V and 2 bases from J, with 12 bases between. The CDR3 consists of 15 residues. Germline assignment: CDR1 MNHEY and CDR2 SMNVEV (reference sequence). The CDR3, as DNA: TGTGCCAGCAGTCTACAGGGTACAAACACCGGGGAGCTGTTTTTT. Translation: CASSLQGTNTGELFF.

The rearrangement uses TRBV6-6 and TRBJ2-7; 10 bases agree with TRBD2. The CDR3 runs to 15 residues. Losses at the gene ends were 1 base for V and 7 bases for J; bases not matched to a gene: 7. Germline V lookup: CDR1 MNHNY, CDR2 SVGAGI (reference sequence). The CDR3 here is CASSYWLAGVLEQYF. The CDR3 DNA is TGTGCCAGCAGTTACTGGCTAGCGGGGGTCTTGGAGCAGTACTTC.

Points on this clone: The same CDR3 is also encoded by other DNA sequences in this sample. V gene TRBV18 combines with J gene TRBJ1-3, with D possibly matching TRBD1 (5 bases). Germline V gene data show CDR1 as KGHSH and CDR2 as LQKENI. Trimming cost V 3 bases and J 1 base, with 13 bases left between them. The CDR3 sequence is 16 residues long. CDR3 in amino acids: CASSPLPPGSGNTIYF. DNA of the CDR3: TGTGCCAGCTCACCCCTACCCCCAGGGTCTGGAAACACCATATATTTT.

This clone came up a few times. V is TRBV28 and J is TRBJ2-3; 8 bases align to TRBD2. J gave up 6 bases and V 6 bases, and 14 bases lay outside the gene matches. Per germline, CDR1 MDHEN and CDR2 SYDVKM. This CDR3 is 16 amino acids long. The CDR3 region is CASRETLAGGGDTQYF. Written as DNA, the CDR3 is TGTGCCAGCAGGGAGACGCTAGCGGGTGGGGGGGATACGCAGTATTTT.

This sequence joins TRBV7-2 and TRBJ2-1; perhaps TRBD2 as D (6 bases). The CDR3 is made up of 16 amino acids. The ends were cut back, 5 bases at V and 3 bases at J, with 17 bases in the middle. Germline V gives CDR1 SGHTA, CDR2 FQGNSA. The CDR3 coding sequence is TGTGCCAGCAGCCCCGAGGGCGGGGAAGGCTACAATGAGCAGTTCTTC. This encodes CASSPEGGEGYNEQFF. Full variable domain (rest looked up from reference TRBV7-2 and TRBJ2-1): GAGVSQSPSNKVTEKGKDVELRCDPISGHTALYWYRQSLGQGLEFLIYFQGNSAPDKSGLPSDRFSAERTGGSVSTLTIQRTQQEDSAVYLCASSPEGGEGYNEQFFGPGTRLTVL.

The chain recombines TRBV24-1 with TRBJ1-2; no firm D call. Germline V lookup: CDR1 KGHDR, CDR2 SFDVKD. This CDR3 contains 12 residues. V was clipped by 10 bases and J by 0 bases, with 8 bases between them. CDR3 DNA: TGTGCCACACAATACGCTAACTATGGCTACACCTTC. Its translation is CATQYANYGYTF.

This chain joins TRBV7-9 and TRBJ2-3; 8 nucleotides align to TRBD2. Germline V CDR1 and CDR2: SEHNR, FQNEAQ (reference sequence). Trimming removed 3 bases from V and 3 bases from J; junction bases left unmatched: 8. There are 16 residues in the CDR3. The CDR3 loop reads CASSLQGRGGTDTQYF. In nucleotides, the CDR3 is TGTGCCAGCAGCTTGCAGGGCCGCGGGGGGACAGATACGCAGTATTTT.

This clone has a single count. The chain combines TRBV5-6 with TRBJ2-1, with unresolved D. Trimming left V 0 bases short and J 9 bases short, with 7 bases between. Germline lookup yields CDR1 SGHDT and CDR2 YYEEEE. The CDR3 has 12 residues. The CDR3 reads CASSLAESEQFF. The CDR3 DNA is TGTGCCAGCAGCTTGGCGGAGAGTGAGCAGTTCTTC.

In its sample, this clone was seen a few times. J is TRBJ1-2 and V is TRBV19; TRBD1 agrees at 9 bases. The J segment lost 7 bases and the V segment lost 4 bases, leaving 4 bases of the junction unmatched. Germline loops: CDR1 LNHDA, CDR2 SQIVND (reference sequence). The CDR3 is made up of 13 amino acids. CDR3 protein: CASSKGQGLGYTF. CDR3 sequence (DNA): TGTGCCAGTAGTAAGGGACAGGGTCTTGGCTACACCTTC.

This clone was observed a few times. The J gene is TRBJ2-1, the V gene TRBV7-3; TRBD1 aligns across 11 bases. The CDR3 extends over 16 amino acids. V was clipped by 5 bases and J by 7 bases; unmatched bases: 10. The germline gives CDR1 SGHTA, CDR2 FQGTGA. CDR3 sequence: CASSPGGGTGGNEQFF. DNA for the CDR3: TGTGCCAGCAGCCCCGGTGGAGGGACAGGGGGGAATGAGCAGTTCTTC.

The rearrangement uses TRBV27 and TRBJ2-3, with TRBD2 matching 14 bases. Germline CDR1 and CDR2: MNHEY and SMNVEV (reference sequence). With 3 bases clipped from V and 3 bases from J, the junction kept 5 bases outside the gene matches. The CDR3 is 17 amino acids. CDR3 coding DNA: TGTGCCAGCAGTTTCAGGACTAGCGGGGGGTGGACAGATACGCAGTATTTT. The encoded protein is CASSFRTSGGWTDTQYF.

This clone was picked up a small number of times. The CDR3 nucleotides are TGTGCCAGCAGTTATGGCGGGGGGGGAACAGATACGCAGTATTTT. Translating it yields CASSYGGGGTDTQYF. V is TRBV6-5 and J is TRBJ2-3, with 9 bases identical to TRBD2. CDR1 and CDR2 (germline): MNHEY, SVGAGI. This CDR3 spans 15 amino acids. With V trimmed by 3 bases and J by 3 bases, 4 bases remained unmatched.

This clone was counted between two and nine times. The CDR3 sequence: CASSLVSEEQFF. Here the CDR3 DNA reads TGTGCCAGCAGCTTAGTTAGCGAGGAGCAGTTCTTC. J is TRBJ2-1 and V is TRBV11-3, with D perhaps matching TRBD2 (5 bases). The V gene's germline CDR1 is SGHNT and CDR2 YENEEA. This CDR3 contains 12 residues. V lost 1 base and J 10 bases, leaving 8 bases between the germline ends.

This chain joins TRBV11-3 and TRBJ1-1, with D possibly matching TRBD1 (6 bases). The ends were cut back, 0 bases at V and 0 bases at J, with 23 bases in the middle. This CDR3 region has 20 residues. CDR1 SGHNT and CDR2 YENEEA come from the germline V gene. The chain's CDR3 is CASSLDQVGRGARMNTEAFF. The CDR3 DNA is TGTGCCAGCAGCTTAGATCAGGTTGGTCGGGGGGCAAGAATGAACACTGAAGCTTTCTTT.

The chain has TRBV15 and TRBJ1-4, with D possibly TRBD1 on 6 matching bases. Trimming left V 1 base short and J 0 bases short, with 9 bases between. Germline V CDR1 and CDR2: LNHNV, YYDKDF (reference sequence). This CDR3 has 16 amino acids. CDR3 sequence: CATSRVRTATNEKLFF. CDR3 DNA sequence: TGTGCCACCAGCAGAGTGCGGACAGCAACTAATGAAAAACTGTTTTTT.